What follows are 6 T cell receptor beta chains derived from one specimen sequenced in a study of identical twins. From the 5' RACE reads, TCRdb called clonotypes with MiXCR, one entry per CDR3 protein. This sample has a few hundred thousand distinct CDR3 sequences, with 9.6% found just once. These sequences were also reported in another study, on yellow fever vaccine responses in identical twins.

The sequencing sample was made of PBMCs. These receptors were taken from a woman younger than 30 in good health.

This clonotype was counted a few times. The rearrangement uses TRBV4-1 and TRBJ2-1; weak D call: TRBD2 (5 bases). Per the germline V gene, CDR1 is MGHRA and CDR2 is YSYEKL. Trimming removed 0 bases at V and 13 bases at J, with 13 bases between. There are 13 residues in the CDR3. CDR3 nucleotides: TGCGCCAGCAGCCAAGATCGGGGAGCAGATCAGTTCTTC. Translating gives CASSQDRGADQFF.

In its sample, this clonotype was seen a few times. This rearrangement joins TRBV11-2 to TRBJ2-7; 8 bases fit TRBD2. CDR1 is SGHAT and CDR2 is FQNNGV in the germline V gene. The CDR3 consists of 17 residues. With 5 bases clipped from V and 1 base from J, the junction kept 13 bases outside the gene matches. In DNA, the CDR3 is TGTGCCAGCAGCCACTCTTCGGGAGGGGTCGATTCCTACGAGCAGTACTTC. It codes for CASSHSSGGVDSYEQYF.

Concerning this clonotype itself: One end of the junction varies from germline; a read error may be responsible. This chain links TRBV7-7 with TRBJ2-3, with 10 bases fitting TRBD2. This CDR3 has 15 amino acids. Germline V lookup: CDR1 SSHAT, CDR2 FNYEAQ (reference sequence). Here the CDR3 reads CASSSSGGDTDTQYF. The CDR3 DNA reads as TGTGCTAGCAGCTCGAGCGGGGGGGACACAGATACGCAGTATTTT.

This clonotype showed up many times. The chain recombines TRBV5-1 with TRBJ2-5; TRBD1 agrees at 7 bases. This CDR3 region has 15 residues. Per germline, CDR1 SGHRS and CDR2 YFSETQ. The J segment lost 1 base and the V segment lost 4 bases, leaving 7 bases of the junction unmatched. CDR3 in DNA: TGCGCCAGCAGCCGATGGACAGGCCTCCAAGAGACCCAGTACTTC. Translated: CASSRWTGLQETQYF.

The gene calls are TRBV6-5 and TRBJ2-3, with a weak D call TRBD1 (6 bases). Trimming stripped 4 bases from V and 0 bases from J, with 11 bases between. The CDR3 is 15 amino acids. Germline loops: CDR1 MNHEY, CDR2 SVGAGI. The CDR3 here is CASSSGVTSTDTQYF. CDR3 bases: TGTGCCAGCAGTTCAGGGGTGACTAGCACAGATACGCAGTATTTT.

V usage is TRBV4-1 and J usage is TRBJ2-2; 9 positions match TRBD2. V shed 0 bases, J shed 7 bases, and the junction held 9 bases outside the gene matches. Per the germline V gene, CDR1 is MGHRA and CDR2 is YSYEKL. CDR3 length: 17 amino acids. The CDR3 loop is CASSQDPGTSMGGELFF. The CDR3 DNA sequence: TGCGCCAGCAGCCAAGATCCCGGGACTAGCATGGGCGGGGAGCTGTTTTTT.